Below, 6 T cell receptor beta chains from the same sample are listed, as sequenced in a study of blood T cell repertoires in COVID-19. The repertoire was sequenced with immunoSEQ multiplex PCR; TCRdb's copy has only in-frame clones and lacks some. Of around 220,000 clones listed, roughly 90% were seen once; the top ten hold about 6%. Material for sequencing was PBMCs or T cells enriched from blood (not recorded which). The receptors were gathered from a woman aged 25 to 39 with acute COVID-19.

This clone was observed once. The same CDR3 is also encoded by other DNA sequences in this sample. The chain links TRBV19 to TRBJ2-1, with 7 bases identical to TRBD1. The CDR3 contains 14 residues. V shed 3 bases and J 2 bases; nucleotides not matched to a gene: 1. Germline assignment: CDR1 LNHDA and CDR2 SQIVND (reference sequence). CDR3 region: CASSIQGAYNEQFF. The CDR3 coding sequence is TGTGCCAGTAGTATTCAGGGGGCCTACAATGAGCAGTTCTTC.

This sequence joins TRBV9 and TRBJ1-5, with D unresolved. From germline, CDR1 is SGDLS and CDR2 YYNGEE. The ends were cut back, 2 bases at V and 0 bases at J, with 6 bases in the middle. The CDR3 has 14 amino acids. CDR3 amino acids: CASSVADSNQPQHF. The CDR3 nucleotides read TGTGCCAGCAGCGTCGCAGATAGCAATCAGCCCCAGCATTTT.

The genes are TRBV6-6 and TRBJ2-7, with D perhaps TRBD2 (6 bases). The CDR3 runs to 15 residues. Per the germline V gene, CDR1 is MNHNY and CDR2 is SVGAGI (reference sequence). V was shortened by 6 bases and J by 0 bases, with 15 bases between the two germline ends. CDR3 DNA: TGTGCCAGCAGAAACCTAGCGACTGCCTCCTACGAGCAGTACTTC. Translation: CASRNLATASYEQYF.

The genes are TRBV27 and TRBJ2-7, with D possibly being TRBD1 (6 bases). Germline lookup yields CDR1 MNHEY and CDR2 SMNVEV (reference sequence). The CDR3 is 13 residues long. V lost 6 bases and J lost 0, with 9 bases in between. In DNA, the CDR3 is TGTGCCAGCAGAATGGGACACTCCTACGAGCAGTACTTC. It translates to CASRMGHSYEQYF.

V and J are TRBV7-9 and TRBJ1-2, with TRBD1 matching 8 bases. Unmatched junction bases numbered 4, after V lost 5 bases and J lost 2 bases. Germline-derived CDR1 and CDR2 are SEHNR and FQNEAQ (reference sequence). The CDR3 covers 14 residues. DNA for the CDR3: TGTGCCAGCAGCCAGGGGGACAGGAACTATGGCTACACCTTC. The encoded protein is CASSQGDRNYGYTF.

The chain couples TRBV14 to TRBJ2-3, with D possibly TRBD2 on 6 matching bases. Germline CDR1 SGHDN, CDR2 FVKESK. The V end was cut by 3 bases, the J end by 8 bases, with 18 bases between. This CDR3 has 15 residues. This chain's CDR3 is CASSQEGLVMGTQYF. CDR3 bases: TGTGCCAGCAGCCAGGAGGGACTGGTGATGGGTACGCAGTATTTT.